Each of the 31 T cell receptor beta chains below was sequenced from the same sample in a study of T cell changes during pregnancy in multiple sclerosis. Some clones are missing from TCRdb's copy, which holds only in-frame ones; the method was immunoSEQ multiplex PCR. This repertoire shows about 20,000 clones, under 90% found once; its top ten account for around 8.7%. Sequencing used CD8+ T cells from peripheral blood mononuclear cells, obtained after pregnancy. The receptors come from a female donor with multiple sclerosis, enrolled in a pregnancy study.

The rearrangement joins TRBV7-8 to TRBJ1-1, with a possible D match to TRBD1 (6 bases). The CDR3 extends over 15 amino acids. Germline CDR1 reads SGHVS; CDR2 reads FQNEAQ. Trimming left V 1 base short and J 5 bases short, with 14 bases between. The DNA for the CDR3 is TGTGCCAGCAGCTTAGAGGCAGGGGTGTGGACTGAAGCTTTCTTT. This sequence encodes CASSLEAGVWTEAFF.

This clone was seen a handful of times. CDR3 protein: CASSLDLAKPVNTIYF. DNA for the CDR3: TGTGCCAGCAGCTTAGATCTTGCGAAACCGGTGAACACCATATATTTT. The chain combines TRBV11-2 with TRBJ1-3, with D unclear. Germline lookup yields CDR1 SGHAT and CDR2 FQNNGV. This CDR3 is built from 16 residues. Between the trimmed V and J ends, which lost 0 bases and 7 bases, there was a span of 16 bases.

The CDR3 bases are TGTGCCAGTAGATTCAGGGATCTGGCCTATGGCTACACCTTC. Protein: CASRFRDLAYGYTF. The J gene is TRBJ1-2, the V gene TRBV19; TRBD1 might be the D (5 bases). The CDR3 contains 14 residues. Germline V gene data show CDR1 as LNHDA and CDR2 as SQIVND (reference sequence). V was clipped by 6 bases and J by 4 bases, with 15 bases between them.

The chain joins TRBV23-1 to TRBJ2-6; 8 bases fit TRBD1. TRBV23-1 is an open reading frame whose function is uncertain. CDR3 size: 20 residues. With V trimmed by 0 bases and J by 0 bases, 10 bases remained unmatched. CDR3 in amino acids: CASSQSVTGVPSSGANVLTF. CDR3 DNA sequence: TGCGCCAGCAGTCAATCTGTGACAGGGGTTCCTAGCTCTGGGGCCAACGTCCTGACTTTC.

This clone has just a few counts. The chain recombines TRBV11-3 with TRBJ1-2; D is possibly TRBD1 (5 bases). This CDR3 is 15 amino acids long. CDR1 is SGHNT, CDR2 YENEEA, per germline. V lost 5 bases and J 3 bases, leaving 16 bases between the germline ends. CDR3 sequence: CASSLTARPDYGYTF. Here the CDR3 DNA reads TGTGCCAGCAGCCTGACAGCCCGCCCCGACTATGGCTACACCTTC.

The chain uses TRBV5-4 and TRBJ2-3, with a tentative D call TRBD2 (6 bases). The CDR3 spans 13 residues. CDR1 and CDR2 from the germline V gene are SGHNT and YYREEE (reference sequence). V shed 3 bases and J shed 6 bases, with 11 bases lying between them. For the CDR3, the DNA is TGTGCCAGCAGCTCGGAGGGGATCGATACGCAGTATTTT. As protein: CASSSEGIDTQYF.

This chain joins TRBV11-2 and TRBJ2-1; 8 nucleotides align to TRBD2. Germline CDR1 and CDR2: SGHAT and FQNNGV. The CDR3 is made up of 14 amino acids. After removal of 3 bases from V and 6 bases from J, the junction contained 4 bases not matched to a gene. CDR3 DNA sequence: TGTGCCAGCAGCTTTCCCCTAGCGGGCAATGAGCAGTTCTTC. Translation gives CASSFPLAGNEQFF.

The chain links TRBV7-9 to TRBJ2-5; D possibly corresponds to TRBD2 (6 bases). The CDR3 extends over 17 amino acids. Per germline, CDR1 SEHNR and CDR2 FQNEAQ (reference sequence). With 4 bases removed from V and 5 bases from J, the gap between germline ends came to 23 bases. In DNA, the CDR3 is TGTGCCAGCAGCTCAACCGAGGCGGGGAGTGAGGGGGAGACCCAGTACTTC. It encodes CASSSTEAGSEGETQYF.

The CDR3 is CAWNLGQVNTEAFF. CDR3 sequence (DNA): TGTGCCTGGAATCTCGGACAAGTGAACACTGAAGCTTTCTTT. The chain employs TRBV30 and TRBJ1-1; D is perhaps TRBD1 (5 bases). The CDR3 sequence is 14 residues long. The germline V and J ends were trimmed by 4 bases and 0 bases, with 12 bases remaining between them. Germline CDR1 reads GTSNPN; CDR2 reads SVGIG (reference sequence).

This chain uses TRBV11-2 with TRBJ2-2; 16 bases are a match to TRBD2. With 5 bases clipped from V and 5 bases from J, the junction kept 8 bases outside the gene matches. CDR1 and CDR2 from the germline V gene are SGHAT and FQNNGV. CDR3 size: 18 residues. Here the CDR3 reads CASSPQGTSGRETGELFF. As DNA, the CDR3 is TGTGCCAGCAGCCCCCAGGGGACTAGCGGGAGGGAGACCGGGGAGCTGTTTTTT.

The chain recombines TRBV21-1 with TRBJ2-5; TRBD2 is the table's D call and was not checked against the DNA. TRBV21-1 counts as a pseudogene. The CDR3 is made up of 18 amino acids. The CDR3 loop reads CASSKSGGQPTSQETQYF. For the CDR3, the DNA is TGTGCCAGCAGCAAAAGCGGCGGGCAGCCGACATCACAAGAGACCCAGTACTTC.

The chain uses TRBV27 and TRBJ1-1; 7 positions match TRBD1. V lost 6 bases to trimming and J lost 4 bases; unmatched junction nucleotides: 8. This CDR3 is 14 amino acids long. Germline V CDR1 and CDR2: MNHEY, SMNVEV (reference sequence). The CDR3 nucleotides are TGTGCCAGCAGCTCGCACAGGGGCGCCACTGAAGCTTTCTTT. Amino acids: CASSSHRGATEAFF.

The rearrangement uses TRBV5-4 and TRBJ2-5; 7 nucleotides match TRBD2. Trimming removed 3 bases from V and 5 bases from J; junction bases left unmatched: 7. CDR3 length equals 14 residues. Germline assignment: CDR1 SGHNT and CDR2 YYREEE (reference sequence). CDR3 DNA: TGTGCCAGCAGCTCGGGACTACAGCAGGAGACCCAGTACTTC. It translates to CASSSGLQQETQYF.

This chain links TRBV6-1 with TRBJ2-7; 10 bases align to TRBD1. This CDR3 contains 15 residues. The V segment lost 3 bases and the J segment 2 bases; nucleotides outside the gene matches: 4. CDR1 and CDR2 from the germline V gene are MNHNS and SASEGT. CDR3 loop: CASSEAGTGAYEQYF. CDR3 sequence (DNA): TGTGCCAGCAGTGAGGCCGGGACAGGGGCCTACGAGCAGTACTTC.

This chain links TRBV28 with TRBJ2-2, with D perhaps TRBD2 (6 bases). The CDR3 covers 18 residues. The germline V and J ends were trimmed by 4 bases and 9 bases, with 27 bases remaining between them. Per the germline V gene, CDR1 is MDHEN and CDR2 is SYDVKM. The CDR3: CASSSPVLDASGTRELFF. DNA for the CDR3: TGTGCCAGCAGTTCCCCGGTCCTAGACGCCTCGGGGACTCGGGAGCTGTTTTTT. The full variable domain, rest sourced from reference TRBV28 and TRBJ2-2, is DVKVTQSSRYLVKRTGEKVFLECVQDMDHENMFWYRQDPGLGLRLIYFSYDVKMKEKGDIPEGYSVSREKKERFSLILESASTNQTSMYLCASSSPVLDASGTRELFFGEGSRLTVL.

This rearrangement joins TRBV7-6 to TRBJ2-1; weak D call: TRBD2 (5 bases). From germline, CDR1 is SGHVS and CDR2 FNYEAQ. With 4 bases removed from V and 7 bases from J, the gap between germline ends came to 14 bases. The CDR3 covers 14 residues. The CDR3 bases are TGTGCCAGCAGCTGGACGGGGATTGGAAATGAGCAGTTCTTC. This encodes CASSWTGIGNEQFF.

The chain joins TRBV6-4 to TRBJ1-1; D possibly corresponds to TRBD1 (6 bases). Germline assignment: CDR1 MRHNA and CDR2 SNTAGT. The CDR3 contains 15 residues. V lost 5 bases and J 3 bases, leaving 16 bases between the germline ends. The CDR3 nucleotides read TGTGCCAGCAGTTCAAACTCGGACAGCCACACTGAAGCTTTCTTT. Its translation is CASSSNSDSHTEAFF.

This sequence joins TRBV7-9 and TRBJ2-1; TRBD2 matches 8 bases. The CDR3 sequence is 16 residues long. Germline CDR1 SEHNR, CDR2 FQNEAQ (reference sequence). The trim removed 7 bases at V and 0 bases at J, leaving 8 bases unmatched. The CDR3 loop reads CASTFSGNPSYNEQFF. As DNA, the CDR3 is TGTGCCAGCACCTTTAGCGGGAACCCCTCCTACAATGAGCAGTTCTTC.

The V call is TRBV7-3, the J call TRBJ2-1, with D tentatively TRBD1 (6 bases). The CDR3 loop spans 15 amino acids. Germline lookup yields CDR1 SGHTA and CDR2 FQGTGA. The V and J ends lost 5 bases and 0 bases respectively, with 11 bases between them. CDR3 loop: CASSLRQDSYNEQFF. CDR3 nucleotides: TGTGCCAGCAGCCTGCGACAGGACTCCTACAATGAGCAGTTCTTC.

The CDR3 coding sequence is TGTGCCAGCAGTTTCGTTGGGGCTAGCGCTCACACAGATACGCAGTATTTT. It translates to CASSFVGASAHTDTQYF. The V gene is TRBV28, the J gene TRBJ2-3; weak D call: TRBD2 (6 bases). The CDR3 extends over 17 amino acids. V shed 3 bases and J shed 2 bases, with 18 bases lying between them. Germline CDR1 is MDHEN and CDR2 is SYDVKM.

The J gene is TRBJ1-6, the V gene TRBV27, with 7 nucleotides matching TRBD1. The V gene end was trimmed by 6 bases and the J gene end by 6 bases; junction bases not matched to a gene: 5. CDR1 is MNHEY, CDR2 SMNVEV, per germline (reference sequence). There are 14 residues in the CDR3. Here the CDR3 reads CASSPTGSNSPLHF. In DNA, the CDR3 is TGTGCCAGCAGCCCGACAGGGAGTAATTCACCCCTCCACTTT.

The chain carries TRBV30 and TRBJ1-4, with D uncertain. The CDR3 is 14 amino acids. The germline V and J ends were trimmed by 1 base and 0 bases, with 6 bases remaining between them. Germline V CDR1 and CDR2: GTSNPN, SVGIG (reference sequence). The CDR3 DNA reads TGTGCCTGGAGTGACGGGACAACTAATGAAAAACTGTTTTTT. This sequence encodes CAWSDGTTNEKLFF.

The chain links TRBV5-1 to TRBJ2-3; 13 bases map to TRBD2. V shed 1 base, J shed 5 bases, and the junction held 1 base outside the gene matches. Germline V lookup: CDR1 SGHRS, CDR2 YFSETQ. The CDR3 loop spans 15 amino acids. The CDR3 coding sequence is TGCGCCAGCAGCTTGACTAGCGGGGGGGAAGATACGCAGTATTTT. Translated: CASSLTSGGEDTQYF.

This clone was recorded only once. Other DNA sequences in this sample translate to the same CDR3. The CDR3 spells CASSYNSNQPQHF. The CDR3 region has the DNA TGTGCCAGCAGCTACAATAGCAATCAGCCCCAGCATTTT. The chain links TRBV11-1 to TRBJ1-5, with D unresolved. CDR1 is SGHAT, CDR2 FQDESV, per germline (reference sequence). V lost 4 bases to trimming and J lost 0 bases, with 4 bases between them. This CDR3 has 13 residues.

The CDR3 protein is CASSAGPGLPTEAFF. In DNA, the CDR3 is TGTGCCAGCAGCGCCGGTCCAGGTCTTCCCACTGAAGCTTTCTTT. V and J are TRBV9 and TRBJ1-1; D is unresolved. CDR3 size: 15 residues. Germline V gene lookup returns CDR1 SGDLS and CDR2 YYNGEE. Trimming left V 3 bases short and J 4 bases short, with 16 bases between.

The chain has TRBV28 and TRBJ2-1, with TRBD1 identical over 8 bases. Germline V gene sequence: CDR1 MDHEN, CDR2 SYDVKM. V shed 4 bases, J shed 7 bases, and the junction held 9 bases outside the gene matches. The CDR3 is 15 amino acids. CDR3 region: CASSSEGQGWNEQFF. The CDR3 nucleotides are TGTGCCAGCAGTTCAGAAGGACAGGGCTGGAATGAGCAGTTCTTC.

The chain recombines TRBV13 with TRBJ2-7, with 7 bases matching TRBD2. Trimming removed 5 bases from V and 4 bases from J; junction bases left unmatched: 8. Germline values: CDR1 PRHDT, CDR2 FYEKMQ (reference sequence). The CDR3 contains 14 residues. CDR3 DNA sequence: TGTGCCAGCAGCCTAAAAGCGGGACCATACGAGCAGTACTTC. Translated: CASSLKAGPYEQYF.

The CDR3 region is CASSPLWEEKLFF. The CDR3 region has the DNA TGTGCCAGCTCCCCCCTTTGGGAGGAAAAACTGTTTTTT. V is TRBV18 and J is TRBJ1-4, with D uncertain. There are 13 residues in the CDR3. Per the germline V gene, CDR1 is KGHSH and CDR2 is LQKENI. V gave up 6 bases and J gave up 8 bases, with 13 bases separating them. Variable domain in full (rest from reference TRBV18 and TRBJ1-4): NAGVMQNPRHLVRRRGQEARLRCSPMKGHSHVYWYRQLPEEGLKFMVYLQKENIIDESGMPKERFSAEFPKEGPSILRIQQVVRGDSAAYFCASSPLWEEKLFFGSGTQLSVL.

The CDR3 loop is CAISPKSLVYGYTF. Here the CDR3 DNA reads TGTGCCATCAGTCCCAAGAGTCTGGTATATGGCTACACCTTC. This rearrangement joins TRBV10-3 to TRBJ1-2; no clear D. Trimming cost V 5 bases and J 5 bases, with 15 bases left between them. Germline lookup yields CDR1 ENHRY and CDR2 SYGVKD. This CDR3 contains 14 residues.

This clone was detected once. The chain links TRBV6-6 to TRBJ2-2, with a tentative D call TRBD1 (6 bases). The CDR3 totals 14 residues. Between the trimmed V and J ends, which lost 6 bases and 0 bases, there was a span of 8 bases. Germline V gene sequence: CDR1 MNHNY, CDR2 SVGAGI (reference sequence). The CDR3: CASRTGANTGELFF. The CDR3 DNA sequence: TGTGCCAGCAGGACAGGAGCGAACACCGGGGAGCTGTTTTTT.

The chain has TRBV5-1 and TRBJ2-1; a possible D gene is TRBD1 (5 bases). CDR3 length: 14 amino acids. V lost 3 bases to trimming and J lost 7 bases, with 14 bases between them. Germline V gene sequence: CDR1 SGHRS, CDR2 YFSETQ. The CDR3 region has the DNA TGCGCCAGCAGCTGGCAACAATCAGGGAATGAGCAGTTCTTC. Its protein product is CASSWQQSGNEQFF.